Listed here are 32 T cell receptor beta chains from one sample, sequenced in a study of vaccination and CD4 T cells after COVID-19. Treatment meaning: roughly 11-day PBMC culture with coronavirus spike peptide pools or control peptides (ViraFEST assay). These receptors lack a known antigen. Researchers used the Oncomine TCR Beta short-read assay to sequence DNA from cultured CD4+ T cells. TCRdb ran MiXCR on the PCR reads and lists one entry per CDR3 protein. The table lists about 16,000 distinct CDR3 sequences, less than 40% of them singletons. The input for sequencing was CD4+ T cells from blood, cultured in vitro, taken before SARS-CoV-2 vaccination. The receptors come from a human donor who received a COVID-19 vaccine.

In its sample, this clonotype was seen a few times. The chain has TRBV30 and TRBJ1-5, with D unresolved. CDR1 and CDR2 (germline): GTSNPN, SVGIG (reference sequence). V shed 2 bases and J shed 7 bases, with 12 bases lying between them. The CDR3 sequence is 13 residues long. In nucleotides, the CDR3 is TGTGCCTGGAGTAGTGGATTCGGACAGCCCCAGCATTTT. This gives the protein CAWSSGFGQPQHF.

The chain recombines TRBV7-3 with TRBJ2-1, with TRBD2 as a possible D gene (6 bases). The CDR3 has 14 residues. V lost 1 base, J lost 5 bases, and 9 bases lay in between. CDR1 and CDR2 (germline): SGHTA, FQGTGA. CDR3 region: CASSLSGAHNEQFF. The CDR3 DNA sequence: TGTGCCAGCAGCTTAAGCGGGGCACACAATGAGCAGTTCTTC.

This clonotype was detected only a few times. This chain uses TRBV6-1 with TRBJ1-2; 8 nucleotides match TRBD1. The CDR3 has 15 amino acids. V shed 7 bases, J shed 4 bases, and the junction held 11 bases outside the gene matches. Germline loops: CDR1 MNHNS, CDR2 SASEGT. CDR3 sequence reads: CASTIDRGPLYGYTF. Written as DNA, the CDR3 is TGTGCCAGCACCATAGACAGGGGACCCCTCTATGGCTACACCTTC.

A few counts support this clonotype. The J gene is TRBJ2-7, the V gene TRBV6-2 or TRBV6-3; 12 bases agree with TRBD2. Trimming cost V 0 bases and J 2 bases; bases outside gene matches: 8. CDR1 MNHEY and CDR2 SVGEGT come from the germline V gene. CDR3 length equals 18 residues. The CDR3 loop is CASSYSTSGGIPPYEQYF. DNA for the CDR3: TGTGCCAGCAGTTACTCGACTAGCGGGGGTATCCCCCCCTACGAGCAGTACTTC.

The chain has TRBV19 and TRBJ1-5; D not resolved. Trimming pared 1 base from V and 0 bases from J, leaving 7 bases between. The length of the CDR3 is 15 residues. Germline V gene data show CDR1 as LNHDA and CDR2 as SQIVND (reference sequence). The CDR3 sequence is CASSIGQSSNQPQHF. CDR3 DNA: TGTGCCAGTAGTATAGGGCAGAGTAGCAATCAGCCCCAGCATTTT.

This clonotype was picked up a small number of times. This sequence joins TRBV20-1 and TRBJ2-2, with 7 nucleotides matching TRBD2. Per the germline V gene, CDR1 is DFQATT and CDR2 is SNEGSKA (reference sequence). Unmatched junction bases numbered 4, after V lost 2 bases and J lost 4 bases. The CDR3 sequence is 14 residues long. This CDR3 reads CSARSGAATGELFF. CDR3 DNA: TGCAGTGCTAGAAGCGGGGCCGCCACCGGGGAGCTGTTTTTT.

This clonotype was seen just once. The chain has TRBV3-1 and TRBJ2-5; tentative D call: TRBD2 (6 bases). V lost 2 bases and J lost 5, with 12 bases in between. CDR1 is LGHDT and CDR2 is YNNKEL in the germline V gene (reference sequence). CDR3 length: 14 residues. This chain's CDR3 is CASSQMAGRETQYF. CDR3 DNA: TGTGCCAGCAGCCAAATGGCGGGGAGGGAGACCCAGTACTTC.

A few counts support this clonotype. The chain joins TRBV20-1 to TRBJ1-2, with D unresolved. Germline-derived CDR1 and CDR2 are DFQATT and SNEGSKA (reference sequence). The germline V and J ends were trimmed by 1 base and 3 bases, with 12 bases remaining between them. The CDR3 loop spans 14 amino acids. The CDR3 DNA reads TGCAGTGCTAGAGTCACAACCAGGTACTATGGCTACACCTTC. It translates to CSARVTTRYYGYTF.

This clonotype appeared a few times. The chain uses TRBV7-9 and TRBJ1-5; D perhaps matches TRBD1 (6 bases). The germline V and J ends were trimmed by 3 bases and 3 bases, with 6 bases remaining between them. The CDR3 is 13 residues long. CDR1 and CDR2 (germline): SEHNR, FQNEAQ (reference sequence). CDR3 coding DNA: TGTGCCAGCAGCTTGGGGGCCAATCAGCCCCAGCATTTT. Amino acid sequence: CASSLGANQPQHF.

This clonotype is medium-sized within its sample. CDR3 in DNA: TGTGCCATCAGTGAGATAGGGGGCGAGGTCGGGGAGACCCAGTACTTC. Translated: CAISEIGGEVGETQYF. The V and J genes are TRBV10-3 and TRBJ2-5, with TRBD1 matching 7 bases. CDR3 length: 16 residues. In germline, CDR1 is ENHRY, CDR2 SYGVKD. The trim removed 2 bases at V and 5 bases at J, leaving 11 bases unmatched.

The chain employs TRBV29-1 and TRBJ1-1, with TRBD1 identical over 7 bases. The CDR3 contains 16 residues. The germline V gene encodes CDR1 SQVTM and CDR2 ANQGSEA. V lost 5 bases and J lost 1; bases outside the gene matches: 13. The DNA of the CDR3 is TGCAGCGTTAAGTTAGGGGGCGTAGGATCGAACACTGAAGCTTTCTTT. Its protein product is CSVKLGGVGSNTEAFF.

V usage is TRBV5-5 and J usage is TRBJ1-3, with D unresolved. V was shortened by 4 bases and J by 0 bases, with 17 bases between the two germline ends. The germline gives CDR1 SGHKS, CDR2 YYEKEE (reference sequence). The CDR3 has 17 residues. This chain's CDR3 is CASSRVGRPNSGNTIYF. In DNA, the CDR3 is TGTGCCAGCAGCCGGGTTGGCAGGCCAAACTCTGGAAACACCATATATTTT.

This chain connects TRBV20-1 to TRBJ2-7; 11 nucleotides agree with TRBD2. With V trimmed by 3 bases and J by 0 bases, 4 bases remained unmatched. The length of the CDR3 is 15 residues. Germline V gene lookup returns CDR1 DFQATT and CDR2 SNEGSKA (reference sequence). CDR3 nucleotides: TGCAGTGCTAGGGGCCTAGCGGGGGGCTCCTACGAGCAGTACTTC. Its protein is CSARGLAGGSYEQYF.

The CDR3 nucleotides read TGTGCCACCAGTGATTTGCAATCCCGTCGTGAGGCCCAGTACTTC. It translates to CATSDLQSRREAQYF. This rearrangement joins TRBV24-1 to TRBJ2-5; the D is unclear. V lost 0 bases and J 9 bases, leaving 16 bases between the germline ends. From germline, CDR1 is KGHDR and CDR2 SFDVKD. The CDR3 extends over 15 amino acids.

The CDR3 reads CASSIALNTEAFF. Here the CDR3 DNA reads TGTGCCAGTAGTATCGCCCTGAACACTGAAGCTTTCTTT. V usage is TRBV19 and J usage is TRBJ1-1; D gene unclear. The CDR3 spans 13 residues. The germline V and J ends were trimmed by 3 bases and 0 bases, with 5 bases remaining between them. CDR1 and CDR2 from the germline V gene are LNHDA and SQIVND (reference sequence).

The chain carries TRBV7-2 and TRBJ1-2; D gene uncertain. Germline V CDR1 and CDR2: SGHTA, FQGNSA. V was trimmed by 1 base and J by 7 bases, leaving 19 bases between them. This CDR3 is built from 16 residues. The CDR3 protein is CASSLVRGRAPAGYTF. The DNA for the CDR3 is TGTGCCAGCAGCTTAGTTCGTGGGAGGGCCCCTGCTGGCTACACCTTC.

The CDR3 nucleotides read TGCAGTGCTAGGGGCGGGGGGATGGAGACCCAGTACTTC. Translation gives CSARGGGMETQYF. V is TRBV20-1 and J is TRBJ2-5; 8 bases are shared with TRBD2. The J segment lost 5 bases and the V segment lost 3 bases, leaving 5 bases of the junction unmatched. The germline V gene has CDR1 DFQATT and CDR2 SNEGSKA (reference sequence). There are 13 residues in the CDR3.

V gene TRBV12-3 or TRBV12-4 combines with J gene TRBJ1-5; D unclear. Trimming removed 5 bases from V and 0 bases from J, with 11 bases in between. The CDR3 is 15 amino acids. The CDR3 region is CASSNSQASNQPQHF. The CDR3, as DNA: TGTGCCAGCAGTAATTCGCAGGCTAGCAATCAGCCCCAGCATTTT.

This rearrangement joins TRBV4-2 to TRBJ2-5; 7 nucleotides line up with TRBD2. Looked up from germline, CDR1 is LGHNA and CDR2 is YNFKEQ. This CDR3 region has 16 residues. The trim removed 1 base at V and 2 bases at J, leaving 7 bases unmatched. The CDR3 loop is CASSQGGGEGQETQYF. The CDR3 nucleotides are TGTGCCAGCAGCCAAGGGGGGGGGGAAGGTCAAGAGACCCAGTACTTC.

The chain carries TRBV27 and TRBJ1-5; D is perhaps TRBD1 (6 bases). The CDR3 totals 15 residues. The ends were cut back, 1 base at V and 4 bases at J, with 11 bases in the middle. The germline CDR1 and CDR2 sequences are MNHEY and SMNVEV (reference sequence). CDR3 sequence: CASSLYRAGNQPQHF. CDR3 DNA sequence: TGTGCCAGCAGTTTATACAGGGCGGGAAATCAGCCCCAGCATTTT.

The chain couples TRBV5-6 to TRBJ2-5, with D possibly being TRBD2 (6 bases). CDR1 SGHDT and CDR2 YYEEEE come from the germline V gene. The V and J ends lost 3 bases and 5 bases respectively, with 14 bases between them. The CDR3 spans 14 residues. The CDR3 sequence is CASSSPTRSETQYF. The DNA of the CDR3 is TGTGCCAGCAGCTCCCCGACTAGAAGTGAGACCCAGTACTTC.

V and J are TRBV7-2 and TRBJ2-1; weak D call: TRBD2 (7 bases). V was clipped by 4 bases and J by 0 bases, with 13 bases between them. Germline CDR1 SGHTA, CDR2 FQGNSA. This CDR3 contains 16 residues. CDR3 sequence (DNA): TGTGCCAGCAGCTCCATGAGGGGGGGCTCCTACAATGAGCAGTTCTTC. Its protein is CASSSMRGGSYNEQFF.

With regard to this clonotype: It is unclear where the CDR3 begins or ends on the DNA, so no DNA is shown, and the CDR3 is as TCRdb lists it. This chain joins TRBV7-5 and TRBJ1-2; no DNA check was done on the table's D call, TRBD1. TRBV7-5 is given as a pseudogene. The CDR3 adds up to 17 amino acids, both ends counted. The CDR3 here is CISVPEAQDRGYIGYTF.

This clonotype was found a few times. The rearrangement links TRBV12-3 or TRBV12-4 to TRBJ1-5, with 9 bases aligning to TRBD1. This CDR3 region has 13 residues. V lost 6 bases to trimming and J lost 5 bases; unmatched junction nucleotides: 2. This CDR3 is CASSRDRDQPQHF. The CDR3 nucleotides are TGTGCCAGCAGCCGGGACAGGGATCAGCCCCAGCATTTT.

The sample holds a few counts of this clonotype. V usage is TRBV12-3 or TRBV12-4 and J usage is TRBJ1-1; D is perhaps TRBD1 (5 bases). CDR3 size: 13 residues. Trimming removed 2 bases from V and 5 bases from J, with 9 bases in between. The CDR3 DNA sequence: TGTGCCAGCAGTTTACATGGGGGGACTGAAGCTTTCTTT. Its translation: CASSLHGGTEAFF.

The chain joins TRBV7-3 to TRBJ2-2; 7 nucleotides line up with TRBD1. CDR1 is SGHTA, CDR2 FQGTGA, per germline. V trimming: 5 bases; J trimming: 1 base; junction bases outside the gene matches: 10. This CDR3 region has 17 residues. CDR3 coding DNA: TGTGCCAGCAGCCTCCAGGGGGACATCTTGAACACCGGGGAGCTGTTTTTT. Translated, it gives CASSLQGDILNTGELFF.

The chain carries TRBV12-3 or TRBV12-4 and TRBJ2-7; 10 bases line up with TRBD2. V gave up 6 bases and J gave up 4 bases; unmatched junction bases: 6. The CDR3 totals 14 residues. This chain's CDR3 is CASRDSGGAYEQYF. The CDR3 DNA is TGTGCCAGCAGAGACAGCGGGGGGGCGTACGAGCAGTACTTC.

The sample holds a few counts of this clonotype. V usage is TRBV28 and J usage is TRBJ2-3; 11 nucleotides agree with TRBD2. The ends lost 4 bases at V and 2 bases at J; junction bases unmatched: 8. This CDR3 is built from 17 residues. CDR1 and CDR2 from the germline V gene are MDHEN and SYDVKM. CDR3 residues: CASSSTRSGGATDTQYF. Written as DNA, the CDR3 is TGTGCCAGCAGTTCTACCCGTAGCGGGGGGGCCACAGATACGCAGTATTTT.

In its sample, this clonotype was seen a few times. The V call is TRBV19, the J call TRBJ1-2, with D unclear. V shed 6 bases and J shed 2 bases, with 7 bases lying between them. CDR1 LNHDA and CDR2 SQIVND come from the germline V gene (reference sequence). The CDR3 runs to 12 residues. In DNA form, the CDR3 reads TGTGCCAGTAGAGGCAGGAACTATGGCTACACCTTC. This sequence encodes CASRGRNYGYTF.

This chain uses TRBV2 with TRBJ2-5; 11 bases are a match to TRBD1. This CDR3 contains 16 residues. Per the germline V gene, CDR1 is SNHLY and CDR2 is FYNNEI. V dropped 6 bases and J dropped 4; count of bases not matched to a gene: 10. DNA of the CDR3: TGTGCCAGCAGCGCATCGGACAGGGGGCGCGCAGAGACCCAGTACTTC. Encoded protein: CASSASDRGRAETQYF.

This clonotype showed up just a few times. This rearrangement joins TRBV27 to TRBJ1-2; D call uncertain. The CDR3 consists of 12 residues. CDR1 is MNHEY and CDR2 is SMNVEV in the germline V gene (reference sequence). The V end lost 5 bases, the J end lost 1 base, and 5 bases lay between the germline ends. The CDR3 DNA is TGTGCCAGCAGTGGGAGTAACTATGGCTACACCTTC. Amino acids: CASSGSNYGYTF.

The chain links TRBV29-1 to TRBJ1-2, with D maybe TRBD1 (5 bases). Germline V gives CDR1 SQVTM, CDR2 ANQGSEA. The CDR3 is 13 amino acids. The germline V and J ends were trimmed by 0 bases and 5 bases, with 10 bases remaining between them. CDR3 sequence (DNA): TGCAGCGTTGAAGATAAACAGGCGTATGGCTACACCTTC. Residues: CSVEDKQAYGYTF.